Following are 10 T cell receptor beta chains from one sample sequenced in a study of T cells in Graves' hyperthyroidism and ophthalmopathy. Amplification targeted TCR beta CDR3 regions from RNA transcripts. First-round RT-PCR of the TCR CDR3 relied on the HTBI primer set. TCRdb fed the multiplex PCR reads into MiXCR, producing one record per CDR3 protein. The sample lists about 380,000 distinct CDR3 sequences; roughly 15% were seen once. The sample taken for sequencing was blood. The receptor set was obtained from a woman in her 30s with Graves' ophthalmopathy.

In this sample, this clonotype turned up many times. This sequence joins TRBV18 and TRBJ1-2; D is perhaps TRBD1 (6 bases). The V end was cut by 3 bases, the J end by 8 bases, with 13 bases between. This CDR3 contains 13 residues. From germline, CDR1 is KGHSH and CDR2 LQKENI. CDR3 nucleotides: TGTGCCAGCTCACCTCAGGGGACCGGGGGCTACACCTTC. It codes for CASSPQGTGGYTF.

The chain joins TRBV10-1 to TRBJ2-5; 9 positions match TRBD2. CDR1 is WNHNN, CDR2 SYGVQD, per germline (reference sequence). CDR3 length: 15 residues. J was trimmed by 2 bases and V by 5 bases; bases with no gene match: 6. CDR3 amino acids: CASSTGLADQETQYF. In DNA form, the CDR3 reads TGCGCCAGCAGTACGGGACTAGCCGATCAAGAGACCCAGTACTTC.

The chain combines TRBV20-1 with TRBJ1-1; D ambiguous. Germline loops: CDR1 DFQATT, CDR2 SNEGSKA (reference sequence). V shed 1 base and J shed 2 bases, with 11 bases lying between them. The CDR3 consists of 14 residues. The DNA of the CDR3 is TGCAGTGCTAGAGCCGGTTCAAGTAACACTGAAGCTTTCTTT. Residues: CSARAGSSNTEAFF.

This clonotype showed up many times. The chain uses TRBV18 and TRBJ2-7; 9 bases line up with TRBD1. V was clipped by 4 bases and J by 5 bases; unmatched bases: 3. Germline values: CDR1 KGHSH, CDR2 LQKENI. The CDR3 totals 13 residues. Here the CDR3 reads CASSRDRGDEQYF. The CDR3, as DNA: TGTGCCAGCTCACGAGACAGGGGGGACGAGCAGTACTTC.

This clonotype has ten or more counts. The gene calls are TRBV7-2 and TRBJ2-5; the D gene is possibly TRBD2 (6 bases). The V end was cut by 4 bases, the J end by 4 bases, with 16 bases between. This CDR3 comprises 15 residues. Germline V gene data show CDR1 as SGHTA and CDR2 as FQGNSA. CDR3 sequence (DNA): TGTGCCAGCAGCTCGGGGGAGGCTAGCCCAGAGACCCAGTACTTC. This translates into CASSSGEASPETQYF.

This clonotype was seen a few times. The V call is TRBV5-4, the J call TRBJ2-7, with TRBD1 identical over 8 bases. Germline CDR1 SGHNT, CDR2 YYREEE (reference sequence). V was pared by 0 bases and J by 4 bases, with 6 bases of the junction left unmatched. The CDR3 has 15 residues. The DNA of the CDR3 is TGTGCCAGCAGCTTGGAACAGGGGGTTATGTACGAGCAGTACTTC. It translates to CASSLEQGVMYEQYF.

This clonotype was recorded at least ten times. The rearrangement links TRBV29-1 to TRBJ1-1, with D perhaps matching TRBD1 (5 bases). This CDR3 contains 14 residues. The V and J ends lost 3 bases and 6 bases respectively, with 17 bases between them. CDR1 and CDR2 (germline): SQVTM, ANQGSEA. The CDR3 region is CSVDSSHQGAEAFF. The CDR3 nucleotides read TGCAGCGTTGATTCGTCTCACCAGGGTGCTGAAGCTTTCTTT.

A remark on this clonotype: This may come from a read error, since a much larger clone is one base off. This rearrangement joins TRBV10-2 to TRBJ1-1; 8 nucleotides agree with TRBD1. Germline CDR1 WSHSY, CDR2 SAAADI. The CDR3 extends over 14 amino acids. The CDR3 nucleotides are TGCGCCAGCAGTCAAACAGGGGGGGACACTGGAGCTTTCTTT. This sequence encodes CASSQTGGDTGAFF.

This clonotype was observed at least ten times. The rearrangement uses TRBV30 and TRBJ2-2; TRBD2 agrees at 11 bases. The germline gives CDR1 GTSNPN, CDR2 SVGIG (reference sequence). V lost 5 bases and J lost 3; bases outside the gene matches: 8. This CDR3 has 16 residues. CDR3 in DNA: TGTGCCTGGGGGCTAGCGGGGGGAGGATACACCGGGGAGCTGTTTTTT. It codes for CAWGLAGGGYTGELFF.

This clonotype was recorded many times. The chain has TRBV7-2 and TRBJ1-5, with TRBD1 matching 7 bases. The ends lost 5 bases at V and 4 bases at J; junction bases unmatched: 8. CDR3 size: 15 residues. In germline, CDR1 is SGHTA, CDR2 FQGNSA. The CDR3 DNA sequence: TGTGCCAGCAGCCCGCCGGGACAGTTGAATCAGCCCCAGCATTTT. It translates to CASSPPGQLNQPQHF.